These 20 T cell receptor beta chains originate from one sample sequenced in a study of neurological immune-mediated disorders. TCRdb ran MiXCR on the 5' RACE reads and lists one entry per CDR3 protein. The data contain 45,000 or so distinct CDR3 sequences, approximately 12% of them singletons. The material sequenced was PBMCs. The receptors come from a female donor in good health.

This clonotype was seen many times. The J gene is TRBJ1-2, the V gene TRBV9; 7 bases align to TRBD1. Trimming cost V 3 bases and J 4 bases; bases outside gene matches: 9. Germline V gene sequence: CDR1 SGDLS, CDR2 YYNGEE. CDR3 length: 15 residues. CDR3 in amino acids: CASSAPTGTAYGYTF. In DNA form, the CDR3 reads TGTGCCAGCAGCGCTCCAACCGGGACAGCCTATGGCTACACCTTC.

This clonotype was seen repeatedly, ten times or more. The J gene is TRBJ1-2, the V gene TRBV11-2, with D hard to call. Germline lookup yields CDR1 SGHAT and CDR2 FQNNGV. The CDR3 covers 13 residues. V shed 3 bases and J shed 4 bases, with 9 bases lying between them. The CDR3 sequence is CASSFMGRYGYTF. In DNA form, the CDR3 reads TGTGCCAGCAGCTTTATGGGTCGCTATGGCTACACCTTC.

This clonotype was counted many times. V usage is TRBV12-3 or TRBV12-4 and J usage is TRBJ1-5, with unresolved D. CDR3 length: 13 residues. Trimming pared 2 bases from V and 6 bases from J, leaving 8 bases between. CDR3 nucleotides: TGTGCCAGCAGTTTAAACGGGGTTCAGCCCCAGCATTTT. Residues: CASSLNGVQPQHF.

This clonotype has ten or more counts. The chain links TRBV5-5 to TRBJ1-4, with TRBD1 identical over 10 bases. The CDR3 runs 14 residues. V trimming: 3 bases; J trimming: 8 bases; junction bases outside the gene matches: 4. Germline V gives CDR1 SGHKS, CDR2 YYEKEE (reference sequence). The CDR3 DNA follows: TGTGCCAGCAGCTCCGGGACAGGGGAAGAAAAACTGTTTTTT. Translated, it gives CASSSGTGEEKLFF.

The table lists this clonotype with many counts. The chain employs TRBV12-3 or TRBV12-4 and TRBJ1-2; TRBD1 agrees at 7 bases. CDR3 length: 14 amino acids. With V trimmed by 7 bases and J by 4 bases, 9 bases remained unmatched. This chain's CDR3 is CASTLADRVYGYTF. In DNA, the CDR3 is TGTGCCAGCACCCTCGCAGACAGGGTCTATGGCTACACCTTC.

This clonotype showed up many times. The rearrangement links TRBV7-2 to TRBJ2-1, with TRBD2 matching 10 bases. Unmatched junction bases numbered 4, after V lost 1 base and J lost 7 bases. This CDR3 has 15 amino acids. Germline values: CDR1 SGHTA, CDR2 FQGNSA. This CDR3 reads CASSLVSGRANEQFF. DNA of the CDR3: TGTGCCAGCAGCTTAGTAAGCGGGAGGGCGAATGAGCAGTTCTTC.

This rearrangement joins TRBV27 to TRBJ2-3; 9 nucleotides match TRBD1. CDR1 MNHEY and CDR2 SMNVEV come from the germline V gene (reference sequence). V lost 6 bases and J lost 2; bases outside the gene matches: 12. The CDR3 totals 17 residues. DNA of the CDR3: TGTGCCAGCAGCGGGGGGACAGGGCGGCATGACACAGATACGCAGTATTTT. Translating it yields CASSGGTGRHDTDTQYF.

Remarks on this clonotype: A much bigger clone sits one base away, suggesting this may be a read error. This chain joins TRBV12-3 or TRBV12-4 and TRBJ2-3, with a possible D match to TRBD1 (6 bases). The CDR3 consists of 15 residues. The CDR3 loop is CASSPDRPFTDAQYF. CDR3 nucleotides: TGTGCCAGCAGCCCCGACAGGCCCTTCACAGATGCGCAGTATTTT.

This clonotype was picked up many times. This chain connects TRBV5-1 to TRBJ2-7; TRBD2 agrees at 7 bases. Trimming cost V 4 bases and J 3 bases; bases outside gene matches: 7. In germline, CDR1 is SGHRS, CDR2 YFSETQ. The CDR3 runs to 14 residues. CDR3 loop: CASSVGTTDYEQYF. The CDR3 DNA reads TGCGCCAGCAGCGTCGGGACTACCGACTACGAGCAGTACTTC.

This clonotype was picked up many times. This chain links TRBV20-1 with TRBJ1-6, with TRBD1 identical over 7 bases. Germline V lookup: CDR1 DFQATT, CDR2 SNEGSKA (reference sequence). J gave up 10 bases and V 1 base, and 4 bases lay outside the gene matches. This CDR3 has 13 residues. The CDR3 here is CSARVQGGSPLHF. DNA of the CDR3: TGCAGTGCTAGAGTTCAGGGGGGATCACCCCTCCACTTT.

This clonotype showed up many times. The rearrangement uses TRBV27 and TRBJ1-5; D is unclear. CDR3 size: 16 residues. The germline gives CDR1 MNHEY, CDR2 SMNVEV (reference sequence). V was clipped by 5 bases and J by 3 bases, with 17 bases between them. The DNA for the CDR3 is TGTGCCAGCAGTCCGCCGTGGGCGGTTATCAATCAGCCCCAGCATTTT. Amino acids: CASSPPWAVINQPQHF.

This clonotype was counted many times. This chain uses TRBV5-1 with TRBJ2-7, with 7 positions matching TRBD1. The junction had 9 bases not matched to a gene; V was cut back by 3 bases and J by 0 bases. The germline CDR1 and CDR2 sequences are SGHRS and YFSETQ. The CDR3 is 16 residues long. CDR3 in DNA: TGCGCCAGCAGCTCCTGGGACAGCAGAGACTCCTACGAGCAGTACTTC. Its translation: CASSSWDSRDSYEQYF.

The chain couples TRBV12-3 or TRBV12-4 to TRBJ2-2; 8 positions match TRBD2. V lost 6 bases, J lost 4 bases, and 10 bases stayed unmatched. This CDR3 region has 16 residues. The CDR3 nucleotides are TGTGCCAGCAGCCGAAGGCGGGGGGCGCTCACCGGGGAGCTGTTTTTT. It codes for CASSRRRGALTGELFF.

Ten or more counts support this clonotype. The chain uses TRBV20-1 and TRBJ1-5, with D uncertain. The CDR3 runs to 14 residues. Germline CDR1 and CDR2: DFQATT and SNEGSKA (reference sequence). The ends were cut back, 0 bases at V and 5 bases at J, with 11 bases in the middle. The DNA for the CDR3 is TGCAGTGCTAGAGACAGGTGGGATCATCAGCCCCAGCATTTT. It is translated as CSARDRWDHQPQHF.

Ten or more counts support this clonotype. V usage is TRBV18 and J usage is TRBJ2-2, with D hard to call. Trimming removed 5 bases from V and 1 base from J, with 11 bases in between. The CDR3 covers 15 residues. Germline CDR1 and CDR2: KGHSH and LQKENI. The CDR3 spells CASSTRTQNTGELFF. CDR3 coding DNA: TGTGCCAGCTCAACTCGGACCCAGAACACCGGGGAGCTGTTTTTT.

The chain couples TRBV20-1 to TRBJ2-2; 10 bases match TRBD2. J gave up 6 bases and V 4 bases, and 5 bases lay outside the gene matches. Germline V gene lookup returns CDR1 DFQATT and CDR2 SNEGSKA (reference sequence). There are 14 residues in the CDR3. The CDR3 DNA sequence: TGCAGTGCTACAATAGCGGGGGGCCCCGGGGAGCTGTTTTTT. Its protein product is CSATIAGGPGELFF.

This clonotype was counted many times. V and J are TRBV12-3 or TRBV12-4 and TRBJ1-2; D not resolved. This CDR3 comprises 13 residues. With 3 bases removed from V and 0 bases from J, the gap between germline ends came to 5 bases. CDR3 residues: CASSLGANYGYTF. Written as DNA, the CDR3 is TGTGCCAGCAGTTTGGGTGCTAACTATGGCTACACCTTC.

This clonotype was counted many times. The rearrangement links TRBV5-1 to TRBJ2-5, with 15 bases matching TRBD2. The V gene's germline CDR1 is SGHRS and CDR2 YFSETQ. With V trimmed by 4 bases and J by 5 bases, 9 bases remained unmatched. This CDR3 comprises 17 residues. For the CDR3, the DNA is TGCGCCAGCAGCCCGGGACTAGCGGGGGGTCCGGGGGAGACCCAGTACTTC. This sequence encodes CASSPGLAGGPGETQYF.

This clonotype was seen at least ten times. The CDR3 sequence is CATRPQAGYEQYF. CDR3 nucleotides: TGTGCCACACGACCCCAGGCCGGCTACGAGCAGTACTTC. The J gene is TRBJ2-7, the V gene TRBV12-3 or TRBV12-4, with unresolved D. The germline V and J ends were trimmed by 10 bases and 3 bases, with 16 bases remaining between them. The CDR3 has 13 residues.

This clonotype came up many times. This chain uses TRBV5-1 with TRBJ2-1; D is unclear. V lost 0 bases to trimming and J lost 4 bases, with 8 bases between them. Per germline, CDR1 SGHRS and CDR2 YFSETQ. CDR3 size: 14 residues. CDR3 DNA: TGCGCCAGCAGCTTGGGAGCGCTTTACAATGAGCAGTTCTTC. Translating gives CASSLGALYNEQFF.